This passage covers 29 T cell receptor beta chains from one sample sequenced in a study of blood T cell repertoires in COVID-19. Some clones are missing from TCRdb's copy, which holds only in-frame ones; the method was immunoSEQ multiplex PCR. The profile covers 89,000 or so clones, with approximately 85% appearing a single time and approximately 13% taken by the ten largest. Sequencing was carried out using peripheral blood. The receptors originated from a human donor in a cohort sampled during active COVID-19.

The chain has TRBV10-3 and TRBJ1-5; TRBD1 might be the D (6 bases). Germline loops: CDR1 ENHRY, CDR2 SYGVKD. Trimming cost V 4 bases and J 4 bases, with 11 bases left between them. The CDR3 has 14 residues. The CDR3 DNA is TGTGCCATCAGTGCCCTGGACAGTAATCAGCCCCAGCATTTT. This encodes CAISALDSNQPQHF.

The chain carries TRBV27 and TRBJ1-5; D perhaps matches TRBD1 (5 bases). This CDR3 is built from 14 residues. Germline V gene data show CDR1 as MNHEY and CDR2 as SMNVEV (reference sequence). V was pared by 2 bases and J by 7 bases, with 12 bases between. The CDR3 is CASSLSQGRQPQHF. CDR3 DNA sequence: TGTGCCAGCAGTTTAAGTCAGGGTCGCCAGCCCCAGCATTTT.

The chain is built from TRBV25-1 and TRBJ2-7; 9 positions agree with TRBD1. From germline, CDR1 is MGHDK and CDR2 SYGVNS. Trimming at V came to 3 bases and at J to 5 bases, leaving 5 bases not matched to a gene. The CDR3 consists of 14 residues. CDR3 sequence (DNA): TGTGCCAGCAGTGACTACAGGGGGCGCGACGAGCAGTACTTC. Amino acid sequence: CASSDYRGRDEQYF.

This chain connects TRBV18 to TRBJ1-6; 9 nucleotides align to TRBD1. V shed 4 bases and J 9 bases; nucleotides not matched to a gene: 4. The CDR3 totals 14 residues. From germline, CDR1 is KGHSH and CDR2 LQKENI. This CDR3 is CASSQDRGGSPLHF. In DNA, the CDR3 is TGTGCCAGCTCACAGGACAGGGGAGGTTCACCCCTCCACTTT.

This clone was counted once. V and J are TRBV14 and TRBJ2-5; maybe TRBD2 (6 bases). Germline values: CDR1 SGHDN, CDR2 FVKESK. Trimming pared 5 bases from V and 4 bases from J, leaving 14 bases between. This CDR3 is built from 14 residues. DNA for the CDR3: TGTGCCAGCAGCGACCGGGACTTTGGAGAGACCCAGTACTTC. It translates to CASSDRDFGETQYF. Looking up the rest from reference TRBV14 and TRBJ2-5 gives the full variable domain: EAGVTQFPSHSVIEKGQTVTLRCDPISGHDNLYWYRRVMGKEIKFLLHFVKESKQDESGMPNNRFLAERTGGTYSTLKVQPAELEDSGVYFCASSDRDFGETQYFGPGTRLLVL.

This rearrangement joins TRBV19 to TRBJ2-1, with 10 bases that match TRBD2. V lost 9 bases, J lost 4 bases, and 6 bases stayed unmatched. Germline V gives CDR1 LNHDA, CDR2 SQIVND (reference sequence). This CDR3 is 14 amino acids long. The CDR3 region is CASAGTSAYNEQFF. CDR3 DNA sequence: TGTGCCAGCGCCGGGACTAGCGCTTACAATGAGCAGTTCTTC. Filled out from reference TRBV19 and TRBJ2-1, the complete variable domain reads DGGITQSPKYLFRKEGQNVTLSCEQNLNHDAMYWYRQDPGQGLRLIYYSQIVNDFQKGDIAEGYSVSREKKESFPLTVTSAQKNPTAFYLCASAGTSAYNEQFFGPGTRLTVL.

The sample holds one count of this clone. The chain employs TRBV4-1 and TRBJ2-7; possibly TRBD2 for D (6 bases). CDR3 length: 15 residues. The germline gives CDR1 MGHRA, CDR2 YSYEKL. The V end was cut by 3 bases, the J end by 4 bases, with 16 bases between. CDR3 sequence reads: CASSQSTGLRYEQYF. The CDR3 DNA reads as TGCGCCAGCAGCCAGTCTACGGGACTGAGATACGAGCAGTACTTC.

V gene TRBV25-1 combines with J gene TRBJ2-3; perhaps TRBD1 as D (6 bases). The germline V and J ends were trimmed by 4 bases and 3 bases, with 8 bases remaining between them. Germline-derived CDR1 and CDR2 are MGHDK and SYGVNS. The CDR3 is made up of 13 amino acids. Here the CDR3 reads CASSAQGTDTQYF. The CDR3 coding sequence is TGTGCCAGCAGTGCCCAGGGGACAGATACGCAGTATTTT.

The CDR3 loop is CASSLGDIAYEQYF. CDR3 DNA: TGTGCCAGCAGCTTAGGGGACATCGCCTACGAGCAGTACTTC. The V and J genes are TRBV11-2 and TRBJ2-7, with a possible D match to TRBD1 (6 bases). V was clipped by 1 base and J by 2 bases, with 9 bases between them. This CDR3 is built from 14 residues. Germline V gene sequence: CDR1 SGHAT, CDR2 FQNNGV.

The rearrangement uses TRBV7-2 and TRBJ2-7; 12 bases match TRBD2. This CDR3 contains 16 residues. Germline V lookup: CDR1 SGHTA, CDR2 FQGNSA. With V trimmed by 5 bases and J by 4 bases, 9 bases remained unmatched. CDR3 coding DNA: TGTGCCAGCAGCCCCTACCTAGCGGGAGGGCCATACGAGCAGTACTTC. Translated, it gives CASSPYLAGGPYEQYF.

The chain joins TRBV15 to TRBJ2-3, with D maybe TRBD2 (5 bases). V was clipped by 2 bases and J by 1 base, with 10 bases between them. Germline loops: CDR1 LNHNV, CDR2 YYDKDF (reference sequence). The CDR3 is 15 residues long. CDR3: CATSRLRTGTDTQYF. For the CDR3, the DNA is TGTGCCACCAGCAGATTGAGGACTGGCACAGATACGCAGTATTTT. The whole variable domain, remainder taken from reference TRBV15 and TRBJ2-3, is DAMVIQNPRYQVTQFGKPVTLSCSQTLNHNVMYWYQQKSSQAPKLLFHYYDKDFNNEADTPDNFQSRRPNTSFCFLDIRSPGLGDTAMYLCATSRLRTGTDTQYFGPGTRLTVL.

In its sample, this clone was seen once. The V call is TRBV29-1, the J call TRBJ1-3; a weak D match, TRBD1 (6 bases). V was clipped by 6 bases and J by 0 bases, with 12 bases between them. The CDR3 has 14 residues. Germline assignment: CDR1 SQVTM and CDR2 ANQGSEA. The CDR3 protein is CSVAGARSGNTIYF. The DNA of the CDR3 is TGCAGCGTGGCGGGGGCGCGCTCTGGAAACACCATATATTTT.

The chain joins TRBV6-2 or TRBV6-3 to TRBJ1-4; perhaps TRBD1 as D (6 bases). The CDR3 contains 17 residues. Per germline, CDR1 MNHEY and CDR2 SVGEGT. Trimming stripped 4 bases from V and 0 bases from J, with 15 bases between. CDR3 sequence (DNA): TGTGCCAGCAGTTTTCCCACAGGGCATGCAACTAATGAAAAACTGTTTTTT. It translates to CASSFPTGHATNEKLFF.

This chain's CDR3 is CSVEPGRRERLSYNEQFF. CDR3 nucleotide sequence: TGCAGCGTTGAGCCAGGGAGGCGGGAGCGTCTCTCCTACAATGAGCAGTTCTTC. This sequence joins TRBV29-1 and TRBJ2-1; 7 bases match TRBD2. This CDR3 has 18 amino acids. Losses at the gene ends were 3 bases for V and 0 bases for J; bases not matched to a gene: 14. Germline V lookup: CDR1 SQVTM, CDR2 ANQGSEA.

This clone was detected once. The chain recombines TRBV11-3 with TRBJ2-4; 15 positions agree with TRBD2. Germline V gene sequence: CDR1 SGHNT, CDR2 YENEEA. Germline trimming cut 0 bases from V and 3 bases from J; bases unmatched to any gene: 12. This CDR3 has 21 amino acids. CDR3 sequence reads: CASSLDIGLAGGPMSKNIQYF. Written as DNA, the CDR3 is TGTGCCAGCAGCTTAGATATAGGACTAGCGGGGGGGCCGATGAGCAAAAACATTCAGTACTTC. Variable domain in full (rest from reference TRBV11-3 and TRBJ2-4): EAGVVQSPRYKIIEKKQPVAFWCNPISGHNTLYWYLQNLGQGPELLIRYENEEAVDDSQLPKDRFSAERLKGVDSTLKIQPAELGDSAVYLCASSLDIGLAGGPMSKNIQYFGAGTRLSVL.

The CDR3 DNA reads as TGCGCCAGCAGCTCTAGGGGGTCCCAAGAGACCCAGTACTTC. Protein sequence: CASSSRGSQETQYF. The V gene is TRBV5-1, the J gene TRBJ2-5, with a tentative D call TRBD1 (6 bases). The CDR3 is made up of 14 amino acids. Trimming removed 3 bases at V and 1 base at J, with 10 bases between. Germline V gives CDR1 SGHRS, CDR2 YFSETQ.

This chain joins TRBV6-5 and TRBJ2-5; 8 bases agree with TRBD2. CDR1 is MNHEY, CDR2 SVGAGI, per germline. J was trimmed by 2 bases and V by 4 bases; bases with no gene match: 6. The CDR3 spans 15 residues. In DNA, the CDR3 is TGTGCCAGCAGTTCCCTCGGGGGGGTTCAAGAGACCCAGTACTTC. The encoded protein is CASSSLGGVQETQYF.

This clone was seen a handful of times. V and J are TRBV11-2 and TRBJ1-6, with TRBD1 matching over 8 bases. Germline V CDR1 and CDR2: SGHAT, FQNNGV. After removal of 4 bases from V and 5 bases from J, the junction contained 1 base not matched to a gene. This CDR3 region has 14 residues. CDR3 residues: CASSYRGNNSPLHF. CDR3 DNA: TGTGCCAGCAGCTACAGGGGGAATAATTCACCCCTCCACTTT.

In this sample, this clone turned up once. V is TRBV7-2 and J is TRBJ1-1; D possibly corresponds to TRBD1 (5 bases). V lost 1 base and J lost 5, with 14 bases in between. Germline CDR1 and CDR2: SGHTA and FQGNSA. CDR3 size: 15 residues. The CDR3 nucleotides read TGTGCCAGCAGCTTAGAGGGGTCTGGGTTGACTGAAGCTTTCTTT. Protein sequence: CASSLEGSGLTEAFF.

The chain links TRBV5-1 to TRBJ2-1, with 8 bases lining up with TRBD2. The germline CDR1 and CDR2 sequences are SGHRS and YFSETQ. The CDR3 totals 15 residues. V lost 2 bases and J lost 6; bases outside the gene matches: 7. The CDR3 bases are TGCGCCAGCAGCTTCTCAAGCGGGGGAAGCAATGAGCAGTTCTTC. Protein product: CASSFSSGGSNEQFF.

V and J are TRBV18 and TRBJ2-3; possible D gene TRBD1, 6 bases. The V gene's germline CDR1 is KGHSH and CDR2 LQKENI. The length of the CDR3 is 16 residues. Trimming shortened V by 4 bases and J by 4 bases, and 18 bases separated the two germline ends. The CDR3 DNA reads TGTGCCAGCTCACGTGGGACACCTCCCCGGGCAGATACGCAGTATTTT. Translating gives CASSRGTPPRADTQYF.

This clone was seen only a few times. J is TRBJ1-5 and V is TRBV6-6, with 8 bases fitting TRBD1. The trim removed 5 bases at V and 4 bases at J, leaving 10 bases unmatched. CDR3 length: 16 residues. Germline V gene lookup returns CDR1 MNHNY and CDR2 SVGAGI (reference sequence). CDR3 DNA: TGTGCCAGCAGTCCAGGACAGGGCGGATGGAATCAGCCCCAGCATTTT. Amino acids: CASSPGQGGWNQPQHF.

The genes are TRBV9 and TRBJ2-7; tentative D call: TRBD1 (5 bases). Between the trimmed V and J ends, which lost 0 bases and 0 bases, there was a span of 7 bases. Germline CDR1 and CDR2: SGDLS and YYNGEE. The CDR3 runs to 14 residues. CDR3 in DNA: TGTGCCAGCAGCGTAGGCAGGGCCTCCTACGAGCAGTACTTC. Its translation: CASSVGRASYEQYF.

The genes are TRBV5-1 and TRBJ1-6; 7 positions match TRBD1. Germline lookup yields CDR1 SGHRS and CDR2 YFSETQ. The CDR3 spans 15 residues. V lost 4 bases, J lost 7 bases, and 8 bases stayed unmatched. CDR3 coding DNA: TGCGCCAGCAGCCCCAGGGGGGAGTGGAATTCACCCCTCCACTTT. Translation: CASSPRGEWNSPLHF.

A single count supports this clone. The chain recombines TRBV7-9 with TRBJ2-1; TRBD1 matches 7 bases. V dropped 5 bases and J dropped 0; count of bases not matched to a gene: 7. CDR3 length: 16 amino acids. Germline V CDR1 and CDR2: SEHNR, FQNEAQ (reference sequence). This CDR3 is CASSPIQGSSYNEQFF. Written as DNA, the CDR3 is TGTGCCAGCAGCCCGATACAGGGGAGCTCCTACAATGAGCAGTTCTTC.

This chain uses TRBV7-8 with TRBJ2-3; no reliable D call. V was trimmed by 5 bases and J by 3 bases, leaving 18 bases between them. The CDR3 covers 16 residues. The V gene's germline CDR1 is SGHVS and CDR2 FQNEAQ. The CDR3 DNA reads TGTGCCAGCAGCGCACGCCCTTGGGCTGAGACAGATACGCAGTATTTT. Translating it yields CASSARPWAETDTQYF.

The rearrangement links TRBV28 to TRBJ2-2; TRBD2 is a possible D gene (5 bases). The V and J ends lost 3 bases and 0 bases respectively, with 23 bases between them. The CDR3 is made up of 20 amino acids. From germline, CDR1 is MDHEN and CDR2 SYDVKM. CDR3 protein: CASSFPSRTGKTSNTGELFF. The CDR3 DNA is TGTGCCAGCAGTTTCCCTTCAAGGACCGGGAAGACTTCGAACACCGGGGAGCTGTTTTTT. The full variable domain, rest sourced from reference TRBV28 and TRBJ2-2, is DVKVTQSSRYLVKRTGEKVFLECVQDMDHENMFWYRQDPGLGLRLIYFSYDVKMKEKGDIPEGYSVSREKKERFSLILESASTNQTSMYLCASSFPSRTGKTSNTGELFFGEGSRLTVL.

This chain uses TRBV28 with TRBJ1-5; the D is unclear. The CDR3 has 14 residues. Trimming took off 5 bases at V and 0 bases at J, with 8 bases between the two ends. From germline, CDR1 is MDHEN and CDR2 SYDVKM. The CDR3 DNA is TGTGCCAGCAGTACCCACTATAGCAATCAGCCCCAGCATTTT. Translation gives CASSTHYSNQPQHF.

The rearrangement joins TRBV18 to TRBJ1-2; weak D call: TRBD1 (6 bases). CDR1 and CDR2 from the germline V gene are KGHSH and LQKENI. V lost 6 bases to trimming and J lost 4 bases, with 18 bases between them. The CDR3 totals 15 residues. This chain's CDR3 is CASSQNRQDSYGYTF. The CDR3 nucleotides read TGTGCCAGCTCGCAGAACAGACAGGACTCCTATGGCTACACCTTC.